Each of the 17 T cell receptor beta chains below was sequenced from the same sample in a study of OX40 agonist ivuxolimab in advanced cancers. Clones were sequenced by immunoSEQ multiplex PCR, and TCRdb holds only the in-frame ones, with some missing. The top ten clones hold approximately 50% of a sample with roughly 30,000 clones, 88% of them seen once. The sequenced sample was CD4+ or CD8+ T cells sorted from blood, obtained in a trial of the OX40 agonist ivuxolimab. The source is an adult with an advanced solid tumor such as melanoma, head and neck, liver or kidney cancer.

V usage is TRBV11-2 and J usage is TRBJ2-7; a weak D match, TRBD2 (5 bases). The CDR3 spans 13 residues. In germline, CDR1 is SGHAT, CDR2 FQNNGV. V was trimmed by 1 base and J by 3 bases, leaving 7 bases between them. The CDR3 nucleotides read TGTGCCAGCAGCTTAGGGACTCACTACGAGCAGTACTTC. This sequence encodes CASSLGTHYEQYF.

CDR3: CASSPGLAGGQETQYF. For the CDR3, the DNA is TGTGCCAGCAGCCCCGGACTAGCGGGGGGTCAAGAGACCCAGTACTTC. V is TRBV28 and J is TRBJ2-5; 14 positions match TRBD2. V trimming: 6 bases; J trimming: 2 bases; junction bases outside the gene matches: 5. Germline V gene lookup returns CDR1 MDHEN and CDR2 SYDVKM. The CDR3 is made up of 16 amino acids.

The rearrangement links TRBV19 to TRBJ2-2; TRBD1 is a possible D gene (6 bases). This CDR3 has 14 amino acids. Germline-derived CDR1 and CDR2 are LNHDA and SQIVND (reference sequence). Trimming cost V 5 bases and J 4 bases, with 11 bases left between them. CDR3 sequence reads: CASSPTGPTGELFF. The CDR3 DNA sequence: TGTGCCAGTAGTCCAACAGGGCCCACCGGGGAGCTGTTTTTT. Full variable domain (outside the CDR3, taken from reference TRBV19 and TRBJ2-2): DGGITQSPKYLFRKEGQNVTLSCEQNLNHDAMYWYRQDPGQGLRLIYYSQIVNDFQKGDIAEGYSVSREKKESFPLTVTSAQKNPTAFYLCASSPTGPTGELFFGEGSRLTVL.

The rearrangement joins TRBV7-9 to TRBJ1-5; 9 nucleotides match TRBD1. This CDR3 contains 15 residues. Looked up from germline, CDR1 is SEHNR and CDR2 is FQNEAQ (reference sequence). Trimming at V came to 5 bases and at J to 7 bases, leaving 9 bases not matched to a gene. The CDR3 bases are TGTGCCAGCAGCGCACCGGGACAGGGTGGCCAGCCCCAGCATTTT. As protein: CASSAPGQGGQPQHF.

The rearrangement links TRBV19 to TRBJ2-7; D not certain. V shed 2 bases and J shed 4 bases, with 9 bases lying between them. CDR1 and CDR2 (germline): LNHDA, SQIVND (reference sequence). The CDR3 consists of 13 residues. CDR3 in amino acids: CASSITLAYEQYF. The DNA of the CDR3 is TGTGCCAGTAGTATAACTCTCGCATACGAGCAGTACTTC.

The chain joins TRBV4-3 to TRBJ2-1; perhaps TRBD2 as D (5 bases). CDR3 length: 14 residues. V lost 0 bases and J lost 6, with 9 bases in between. Germline V CDR1 and CDR2: LGHNA, YSLEER. CDR3 in DNA: TGCGCCAGCAGCCAAGAGGACTCCCTCAATGAGCAGTTCTTC. Translated: CASSQEDSLNEQFF.

This rearrangement joins TRBV7-9 to TRBJ1-4; TRBD1 agrees at 7 bases. Germline V gives CDR1 SEHNR, CDR2 FQNEAQ (reference sequence). With 6 bases clipped from V and 3 bases from J, the junction kept 7 bases outside the gene matches. CDR3 length: 15 residues. The CDR3 nucleotides are TGTGCCAGCAGGCCAGAGGGACAGCCTAATGAAAAACTGTTTTTT. It yields the protein CASRPEGQPNEKLFF.

The chain employs TRBV6-1 and TRBJ1-2; 7 bases align to TRBD1. The V gene end was trimmed by 11 bases and the J gene end by 8 bases; junction bases not matched to a gene: 8. CDR3 length: 11 residues. In germline, CDR1 is MNHNS, CDR2 SASEGT. The chain's CDR3 is CAGTGTVGYTF. CDR3 DNA: TGTGCCGGCACCGGGACAGTAGGCTACACCTTC.

The chain couples TRBV11-2 to TRBJ2-7; 7 bases match TRBD1. The J segment lost 5 bases and the V segment lost 5 bases, leaving 3 bases of the junction unmatched. In germline, CDR1 is SGHAT, CDR2 FQNNGV. The CDR3 spans 12 residues. CDR3 sequence reads: CASSLTGNEQYF. The DNA for the CDR3 is TGTGCCAGCAGCCTGACAGGGAACGAGCAGTACTTC. The complete variable domain, with remaining parts taken from reference TRBV11-2 and TRBJ2-7, reads EAGVAQSPRYKIIEKRQSVAFWCNPISGHATLYWYQQILGQGPKLLIQFQNNGVVDDSQLPKDRFSAERLKGVDSTLKIQPAKLEDSAVYLCASSLTGNEQYFGPGTRLTVT.

The chain joins TRBV27 to TRBJ2-5, with 10 bases fitting TRBD1. CDR1 MNHEY and CDR2 SMNVEV come from the germline V gene (reference sequence). Losses at the gene ends were 4 bases for V and 5 bases for J; bases not matched to a gene: 4. The CDR3 is 14 amino acids. The CDR3 protein is CASSSTGGGETQYF. DNA of the CDR3: TGTGCCAGCAGTTCGACAGGGGGCGGGGAGACCCAGTACTTC.

Only one count was recorded for this clone. V and J are TRBV2 and TRBJ2-4; 10 nucleotides agree with TRBD2. Germline values: CDR1 SNHLY, CDR2 FYNNEI. V was pared by 3 bases and J by 0 bases, with 8 bases of the junction left unmatched. This CDR3 spans 18 amino acids. The CDR3 loop is CASSDPGLASVAKNIQYF. The CDR3 bases are TGTGCCAGCAGTGATCCGGGACTAGCGTCAGTAGCCAAAAACATTCAGTACTTC.

The chain uses TRBV6-5 and TRBJ2-5; D is tentatively TRBD1 or TRBD2 (5 bases each). V was pared by 5 bases and J by 1 base, with 11 bases between. Germline CDR1 and CDR2: MNHEY and SVGAGI. The CDR3 spans 14 residues. The CDR3 loop reads CASSRDGFQETQYF. The CDR3 nucleotides are TGTGCCAGCAGTCGGGACGGTTTCCAAGAGACCCAGTACTTC.

The V gene is TRBV15, the J gene TRBJ1-1; no clear D gene. V shed 0 bases and J shed 0 bases, with 17 bases lying between them. CDR3 length: 18 amino acids. CDR1 and CDR2 from the germline V gene are LNHNV and YYDKDF (reference sequence). The CDR3 DNA reads as TGTGCCACCAGCAGAGATAAGGGTGCGGGAACGATGAACACTGAAGCTTTCTTT. Amino acids: CATSRDKGAGTMNTEAFF.

This clone occurred a few times. The V call is TRBV6-1, the J call TRBJ2-7; D not resolved. This CDR3 comprises 14 residues. V dropped 2 bases and J dropped 0 bases, with 8 bases sitting between them. The germline gives CDR1 MNHNS, CDR2 SASEGT. CDR3 bases: TGTGCCAGCAGTGAAACGGAGAGCTCCTACGAGCAGTACTTC. It is translated as CASSETESSYEQYF.

V gene TRBV9 combines with J gene TRBJ2-7; D is unclear. Germline V lookup: CDR1 SGDLS, CDR2 YYNGEE. V was shortened by 2 bases and J by 3 bases, with 21 bases between the two germline ends. The CDR3 extends over 17 amino acids. The CDR3 loop is CASSVYASPQYYYEQYF. The CDR3 DNA sequence: TGTGCCAGCAGCGTCTATGCGTCCCCCCAATACTACTACGAGCAGTACTTC.

This clone was picked up one time. The chain uses TRBV30 and TRBJ1-4; D remains unclear. This CDR3 comprises 12 residues. Germline V lookup: CDR1 GTSNPN, CDR2 SVGIG (reference sequence). The V end lost 0 bases, the J end lost 8 bases, and 7 bases lay between the germline ends. The CDR3: CAWSVTGEKLFF. The CDR3 region has the DNA TGTGCCTGGAGTGTCACTGGCGAAAAACTGTTTTTT.

This rearrangement joins TRBV9 to TRBJ2-7; the match to TRBD1 covers 9 bases. Trimming at V came to 3 bases and at J to 5 bases, leaving 6 bases not matched to a gene. The CDR3 is 14 residues long. Germline V CDR1 and CDR2: SGDLS, YYNGEE. CDR3 residues: CASSGTGGKDEQYF. In DNA, the CDR3 is TGTGCCAGCAGCGGAACAGGGGGCAAAGACGAGCAGTACTTC.